This T cell receptor (beta chain) stems from a study of T cells in Graves' hyperthyroidism and ophthalmopathy. This clonotype has more than one count but fewer than ten. The antigen remains undetermined. Germline loops: CDR1 MGHRA, CDR2 YSYEKL. The V and J ends lost 4 bases and 2 bases respectively, with 17 bases between them. The CDR3 is made up of 16 amino acids. Study findings and constraints: Most thyroid clonotypes expanded above 0.001 appeared in blood too.

RNA transcripts gave rise to amplified TCR beta CDR3 regions. The HTBI primer set drove a first-round RT-PCR of the TCR CDR3. TCRdb reanalysed the multiplex PCR reads using MiXCR and keeps one entry per CDR3 protein. The sample records more than 500,000 distinct CDR3 sequences, around 13% being singletons. The TCR sequence derives from a woman aged 40 to 50 with Graves' hyperthyroidism. Sequencing was performed on blood. The rearrangement joins TRBV4-1 to TRBJ2-5, with unresolved D. CDR3 nucleotide sequence: TGCGCCAGCAGCCCTCGTACCCTTGGGCATCAAGAGACCCAGTACTTC. It specifies CASSPRTLGHQETQYF.